The present T cell receptor (beta chain) was sequenced within a study of lymphopenia after photon versus proton radiotherapy. Overall study findings and caveats: A bigger post-nadir fall in TCR diversity correlated inversely with survival time in deceased patients. After the lymphocyte nadir, photon-treated repertoires showed oligoclonal expansion, especially of CD8+ Temra cells. Photon-treated patients lost naive T cells and TCR diversity; proton-treated stayed stable.

CDR1 is SGHAT, CDR2 FQNNGV, per germline. The CDR3 has 13 amino acids. The V end lost 5 bases, the J end lost 8 bases, and 13 bases lay between the germline ends. Clones were sequenced by immunoSEQ multiplex PCR, and TCRdb holds only the in-frame ones, with some missing. The top ten hold less than 6% of the sample, which has about 160,000 clones, approximately 90% seen once. As regards this clone: Its target is not known.

The source of this sequence is a man aged 50-60 years with gastric cancer. Sequences were derived from peripheral blood, sampled from a patient treated with photon-based radiotherapy. The chain combines TRBV11-2 with TRBJ2-1; D call uncertain. The chain's CDR3 is CASSPTPKDEQFF. The CDR3 coding sequence is TGTGCCAGCAGCCCTACTCCGAAGGATGAGCAGTTCTTC.